This entry lists 22 T cell receptor beta chains sequenced from one sample in a study of blood T cell repertoires in COVID-19. Data came from immunoSEQ multiplex PCR; TCRdb stores just in-frame clones and leaves some out. The data contain 130,000 or so clones, about 74% of them singletons. The specimen sequenced was peripheral blood. The receptors here all came from a man aged 45-65 years with acute or convalescent COVID-19.

The chain combines TRBV5-6 with TRBJ1-2; D not certain. V dropped 1 base and J dropped 3 bases, with 4 bases sitting between them. CDR3 length: 12 residues. CDR1 is SGHDT, CDR2 YYEEEE, per germline. The CDR3 protein is CASSLFDYGYTF. CDR3 DNA sequence: TGTGCCAGCAGCTTGTTCGACTATGGCTACACCTTC.

This clone was counted between two and nine times. The gene calls are TRBV6-6 and TRBJ2-7; D unclear. V was pared by 0 bases and J by 2 bases, with 8 bases between. CDR1 and CDR2 (germline): MNHNY, SVGAGI (reference sequence). The CDR3 loop spans 14 amino acids. CDR3 region: CASSYSEVTYEQYV. CDR3 in DNA: TGTGCCAGCAGTTACTCTGAGGTTACCTACGAGCAGTACGTC.

V is TRBV27 and J is TRBJ2-2, with D unclear. Trimming pared 3 bases from V and 5 bases from J, leaving 7 bases between. Germline V gene data show CDR1 as MNHEY and CDR2 as SMNVEV (reference sequence). CDR3 length: 13 amino acids. CDR3 amino acids: CASSFRVTGELFF. The CDR3 nucleotides read TGTGCCAGCAGTTTCCGGGTTACCGGGGAGCTGTTTTTT.

The V gene is TRBV24-1, the J gene TRBJ2-1, with unresolved D. The V gene's germline CDR1 is KGHDR and CDR2 SFDVKD. The CDR3 spans 14 residues. Trimming left V 6 bases short and J 0 bases short, with 8 bases between. The CDR3 region has the DNA TGTGCCACCAGTCGCGATAGCTCCTACAATGAGCAGTTCTTC. Protein sequence: CATSRDSSYNEQFF.

V is TRBV6-5 and J is TRBJ2-7, with D perhaps TRBD1 (7 bases). Germline V gives CDR1 MNHEY, CDR2 SVGAGI. The V end lost 10 bases, the J end lost 2 bases, and 21 bases lay between the germline ends. CDR3 length: 15 amino acids. CDR3 sequence reads: CATLTGAGKTYEQYF. CDR3 nucleotides: TGTGCCACCCTCACAGGGGCGGGAAAAACCTACGAGCAGTACTTC.

The chain employs TRBV2 and TRBJ1-5; 8 bases match TRBD1. Looked up from germline, CDR1 is SNHLY and CDR2 is FYNNEI. This CDR3 comprises 15 residues. V gave up 5 bases and J gave up 0 bases; unmatched junction bases: 3. The CDR3 nucleotides are TGTGCCAGCAGTTTACAGGGGGTTAGCAATCAGCCCCAGCATTTT. It is translated as CASSLQGVSNQPQHF.

The chain couples TRBV5-1 to TRBJ1-5; 12 nucleotides line up with TRBD1. CDR3 length: 15 amino acids. Germline CDR1 and CDR2: SGHRS and YFSETQ. V was pared by 4 bases and J by 6 bases, with 5 bases of the junction left unmatched. The CDR3 protein is CASSPGTGGSQPQHF. The CDR3 nucleotides are TGCGCCAGCAGCCCGGGGACAGGGGGCAGTCAGCCCCAGCATTTT.

The V gene is TRBV9, the J gene TRBJ2-3, with TRBD2 as a possible D gene (6 bases). CDR3 length: 17 residues. Trimming removed 1 base from V and 4 bases from J, with 19 bases in between. From germline, CDR1 is SGDLS and CDR2 YYNGEE. The CDR3 here is CASSVSVPAGNSDTQYF. CDR3 DNA sequence: TGTGCCAGCAGCGTATCGGTCCCAGCGGGTAATTCAGATACGCAGTATTTT. Based on the CDR3 plus reference TRBV9 and TRBJ2-3, the full variable domain is DSGVTQTPKHLITATGQRVTLRCSPRSGDLSVYWYQQSLDQGLQFLIQYYNGEERAKGNILERFSAQQFPDLHSELNLSSLELGDSALYFCASSVSVPAGNSDTQYFGPGTRLTVL.

V and J are TRBV7-2 and TRBJ1-5; the match to TRBD1 covers 7 bases. The length of the CDR3 is 13 residues. CDR1 and CDR2 (germline): SGHTA, FQGNSA. With V trimmed by 4 bases and J by 7 bases, 4 bases remained unmatched. The CDR3 here is CASSSGQTQPQHF. The DNA for the CDR3 is TGTGCCAGCAGCTCGGGACAGACCCAGCCCCAGCATTTT.

The chain carries TRBV19 and TRBJ1-1; perhaps TRBD1 as D (6 bases). This CDR3 contains 15 residues. Germline CDR1 LNHDA, CDR2 SQIVND (reference sequence). V lost 3 bases and J lost 6, with 17 bases in between. For the CDR3, the DNA is TGTGCCAGTAGTATGGGTTGGGCAGGGGCCCCTGAAGCTTTCTTT. Protein: CASSMGWAGAPEAFF.

J is TRBJ2-5 and V is TRBV7-9; D may be TRBD2 (5 bases). Germline assignment: CDR1 SEHNR and CDR2 FQNEAQ (reference sequence). Trimming removed 0 bases from V and 1 base from J, with 12 bases in between. CDR3 length equals 16 residues. The CDR3 spells CASSLASPGGQETQYF. The CDR3 DNA is TGTGCCAGCAGCTTAGCGAGCCCCGGAGGCCAAGAGACCCAGTACTTC.

This clone appeared a few times. This chain connects TRBV5-4 to TRBJ1-2; tentative D call: TRBD1 (5 bases). The CDR3 runs 15 residues. The V end was cut by 4 bases, the J end by 0 bases, with 13 bases between. Germline-derived CDR1 and CDR2 are SGHNT and YYREEE (reference sequence). CDR3 DNA: TGTGCCAGCAGCCGGGCGACAGACACTAACTATGGCTACACCTTC. This gives the protein CASSRATDTNYGYTF.

The rearrangement uses TRBV3-1 (or the pseudogene TRBV3-2) and TRBJ1-2; D gene ambiguous. Looked up from germline, CDR1 is LGHDT and CDR2 is YNNKEL (reference sequence). Trimming removed 0 bases from V and 4 bases from J, with 15 bases in between. This CDR3 spans 16 amino acids. CDR3 protein: CASSQDPSSGGYGYTF. The CDR3 DNA sequence: TGTGCCAGCAGCCAAGATCCGAGTTCCGGAGGCTATGGCTACACCTTC.

This sequence joins TRBV2 and TRBJ2-5, with 11 bases matching TRBD2. CDR1 SNHLY and CDR2 FYNNEI come from the germline V gene. V shed 3 bases, J shed 0 bases, and the junction held 3 bases outside the gene matches. This CDR3 contains 16 residues. CDR3 sequence (DNA): TGTGCCAGCAGTGACGGGACTAGCGGCTACCAAGAGACCCAGTACTTC. Translation: CASSDGTSGYQETQYF.

This clone was seen only once. The rearrangement uses TRBV29-1 and TRBJ1-1, with a tentative D call TRBD1 (6 bases). With 6 bases removed from V and 1 base from J, the gap between germline ends came to 12 bases. The CDR3 loop spans 13 amino acids. Germline values: CDR1 SQVTM, CDR2 ANQGSEA. In DNA, the CDR3 is TGCAGCGTGACAATACAGGGGAACACTGAAGCTTTCTTT. Translation: CSVTIQGNTEAFF. The whole variable domain, filled in from reference TRBV29-1 and TRBJ1-1, reads SAVISQKPSRDICQRGTSLTIQCQVDSQVTMMFWYRQQPGQSLTLIATANQGSEATYESGFVIDKFPISRPNLTFSTLTVSNMSPEDSSIYLCSVTIQGNTEAFFGQGTRLTVV.

V usage is TRBV6-5 and J usage is TRBJ2-3; 9 nucleotides agree with TRBD1. The germline V gene has CDR1 MNHEY and CDR2 SVGAGI. The CDR3 runs to 15 residues. Losses at the gene ends were 2 bases for V and 4 bases for J; bases not matched to a gene: 4. This CDR3 is CASSYGTGTSDTQYF. The CDR3 DNA reads TGTGCCAGCAGTTACGGGACAGGGACATCAGATACGCAGTATTTT.

This clone was recorded only once. The chain is built from TRBV6-1 and TRBJ1-1; D is ambiguous. Germline CDR1 is MNHNS and CDR2 is SASEGT. This CDR3 contains 15 residues. The V end lost 0 bases, the J end lost 5 bases, and 13 bases lay between the germline ends. CDR3 sequence (DNA): TGTGCCAGCAGTGAAGCCGCTCGAATCGGGACTGAAGCTTTCTTT. Protein: CASSEAARIGTEAFF.

In DNA form, the CDR3 reads TGTGCCAGCAGCTTAGTAGGACAGGGTCGGTTTGGAGGCTACACCTTC. It translates to CASSLVGQGRFGGYTF. The gene calls are TRBV7-2 and TRBJ1-2; 8 bases are a match to TRBD1. The ends lost 1 base at V and 8 bases at J; junction bases unmatched: 12. CDR1 and CDR2 from the germline V gene are SGHTA and FQGNSA. The CDR3 contains 16 residues. The whole variable domain, remainder taken from reference TRBV7-2 and TRBJ1-2, is GAGVSQSPSNKVTEKGKDVELRCDPISGHTALYWYRQSLGQGLEFLIYFQGNSAPDKSGLPSDRFSAERTGGSVSTLTIQRTQQEDSAVYLCASSLVGQGRFGGYTFGSGTRLTVV.

This chain joins TRBV5-5 and TRBJ1-4, with 9 bases lining up with TRBD1. Germline V CDR1 and CDR2: SGHKS, YYEKEE (reference sequence). V shed 4 bases, J shed 4 bases, and the junction held 5 bases outside the gene matches. The CDR3 spans 15 residues. The CDR3 region has the DNA TGTGCCAGCAGCCCTGGGGACAGGGATAATGAAAAACTGTTTTTT. It codes for CASSPGDRDNEKLFF.

The rearrangement joins TRBV11-3 to TRBJ2-2; 10 bases match TRBD1. This CDR3 has 15 residues. Trimming took 5 bases from V and 6 from J; bases not matched to a gene: 6. Germline CDR1 is SGHNT and CDR2 is YENEEA. CDR3 in DNA: TGTGCCAGCAGCCCCGGGACAGGGGAAGCCGGGGAGCTGTTTTTT. Translation gives CASSPGTGEAGELFF. The full variable domain, completed using reference TRBV11-3 and TRBJ2-2, is EAGVVQSPRYKIIEKKQPVAFWCNPISGHNTLYWYLQNLGQGPELLIRYENEEAVDDSQLPKDRFSAERLKGVDSTLKIQPAELGDSAVYLCASSPGTGEAGELFFGEGSRLTVL.

This chain's CDR3 is CASSLGAAVSGNTIYF. CDR3 coding DNA: TGTGCCAGCAGCTTAGGGGCAGCAGTCTCTGGAAACACCATATATTTT. The V gene is TRBV7-6, the J gene TRBJ1-3; D not certain. CDR1 and CDR2 (germline): SGHVS, FNYEAQ. The V gene lost 1 base and the J gene lost 0 bases, with 10 bases spanning the gap. CDR3 size: 16 residues.

The V and J genes are TRBV7-3 and TRBJ1-1, with 7 bases lining up with TRBD1. CDR3 length equals 17 residues. With 6 bases clipped from V and 2 bases from J, the junction kept 15 bases outside the gene matches. The germline V gene encodes CDR1 SGHTA and CDR2 FQGTGA. The CDR3 loop reads CASRYPVDRSFNTEAFF. CDR3 nucleotides: TGTGCCAGCAGGTATCCGGTGGACAGGTCTTTTAACACTGAAGCTTTCTTT.